This T cell receptor (beta chain) originates from a study of cytomegalovirus exposure and HLA in healthy donors. About the research overall: It was reported in a later analysis that the 100 to 150 validation repertoires used the same platform as the roughly 700 first-cohort repertoires.

The donors were in the approximately 120-subject validation cohort, distinct from the roughly 600-subject first cohort. Turning to this clone: As yet, its antigen is unknown.

Trimming pared 3 bases from V and 4 bases from J, leaving 9 bases between. The CDR3 spans 14 residues. Germline V gene lookup returns CDR1 LNHDA and CDR2 SQIVND (reference sequence). Here immunoSEQ multiplex PCR was the method, and the copy in TCRdb shows in-frame clones only, minus some. The sample yields some 260,000 clones, 90% seen once. Study findings and constraints: The study found most TCR sequences rare, yet found some public TCRs in many donors. It was confirmed in vitro that a few of the CMV-associated chains were specific for CMV antigens.

The sequence was collected from a woman aged 25 to 39 in good health and CMV-seronegative. V gene TRBV19 combines with J gene TRBJ2-2; D may be TRBD2 (5 bases). The sample taken for sequencing was PBMCs. This CDR3 is CASSIGSGTGELFF. CDR3 nucleotide sequence: TGTGCCAGTAGTATTGGGAGTGGCACCGGGGAGCTGTTTTTT.